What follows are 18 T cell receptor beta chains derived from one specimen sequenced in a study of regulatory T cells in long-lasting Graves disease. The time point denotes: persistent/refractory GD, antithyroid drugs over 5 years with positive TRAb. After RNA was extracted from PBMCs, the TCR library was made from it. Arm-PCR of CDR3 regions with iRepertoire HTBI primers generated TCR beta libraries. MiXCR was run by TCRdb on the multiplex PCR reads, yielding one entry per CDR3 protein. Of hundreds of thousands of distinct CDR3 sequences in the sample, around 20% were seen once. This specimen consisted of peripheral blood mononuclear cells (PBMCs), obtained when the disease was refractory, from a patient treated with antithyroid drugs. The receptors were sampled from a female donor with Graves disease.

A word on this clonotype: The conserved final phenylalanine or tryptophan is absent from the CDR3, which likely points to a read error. The CDR3 DNA follows: TGCGCCAGCAGCTCCAGACAGGTTTTCGGGGAGCTGTTTTCT. It specifies CASSSRQVFGELFS. The chain employs TRBV5-1 and TRBJ2-2; TRBD1 is a possible D gene (6 bases). This CDR3 is 14 amino acids long. Trimming pared 3 bases from V and 7 bases from J, leaving 13 bases between. Per the germline V gene, CDR1 is SGHRS and CDR2 is YFSETQ.

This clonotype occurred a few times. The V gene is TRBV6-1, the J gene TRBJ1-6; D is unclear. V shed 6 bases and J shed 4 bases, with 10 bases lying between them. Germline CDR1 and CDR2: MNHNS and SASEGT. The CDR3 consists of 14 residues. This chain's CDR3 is CASSTLGYNSPLHF. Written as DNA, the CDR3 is TGTGCCAGCAGCACCTTGGGGTATAATTCACCCCTCCACTTT.

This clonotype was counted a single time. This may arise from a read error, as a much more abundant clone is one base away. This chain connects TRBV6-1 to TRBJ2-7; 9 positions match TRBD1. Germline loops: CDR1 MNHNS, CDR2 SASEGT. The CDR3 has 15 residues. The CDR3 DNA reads TGTGCCAACAGTATGGGACAGGGAAGTAGAAACGAGCAGTACTTC. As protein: CANSMGQGSRNEQYF.

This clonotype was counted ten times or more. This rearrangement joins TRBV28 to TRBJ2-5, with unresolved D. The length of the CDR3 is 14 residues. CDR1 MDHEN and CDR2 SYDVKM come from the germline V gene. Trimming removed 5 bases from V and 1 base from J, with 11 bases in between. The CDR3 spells CASSLLGVQETQYF. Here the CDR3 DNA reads TGTGCCAGCAGTCTCCTTGGGGTCCAAGAGACCCAGTACTTC.

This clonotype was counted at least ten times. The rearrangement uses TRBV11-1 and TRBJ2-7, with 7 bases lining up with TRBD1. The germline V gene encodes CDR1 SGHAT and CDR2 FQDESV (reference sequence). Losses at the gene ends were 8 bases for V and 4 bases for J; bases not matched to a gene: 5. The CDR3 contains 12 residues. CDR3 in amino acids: CASEGARYEQYF. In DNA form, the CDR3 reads TGTGCCAGCGAGGGGGCGCGTTACGAGCAGTACTTC.

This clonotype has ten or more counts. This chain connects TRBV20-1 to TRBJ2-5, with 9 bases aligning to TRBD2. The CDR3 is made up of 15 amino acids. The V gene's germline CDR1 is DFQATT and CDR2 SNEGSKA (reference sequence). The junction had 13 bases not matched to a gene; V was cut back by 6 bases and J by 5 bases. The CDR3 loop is CSARVAGGPGETQYF. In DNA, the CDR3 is TGCAGTGCACGGGTGGCGGGAGGGCCGGGGGAGACCCAGTACTTC.

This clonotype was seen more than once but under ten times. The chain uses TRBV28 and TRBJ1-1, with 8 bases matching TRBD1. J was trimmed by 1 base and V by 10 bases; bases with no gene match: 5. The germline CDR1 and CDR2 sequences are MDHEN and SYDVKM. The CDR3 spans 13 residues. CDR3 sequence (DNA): TGTGCCATCGACAGGGGACCGAACACTGAAGCTTTCTTT. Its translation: CAIDRGPNTEAFF.

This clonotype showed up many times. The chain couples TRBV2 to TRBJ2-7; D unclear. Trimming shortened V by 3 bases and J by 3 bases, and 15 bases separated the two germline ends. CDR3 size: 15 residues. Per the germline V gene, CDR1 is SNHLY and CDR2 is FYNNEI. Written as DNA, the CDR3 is TGTGCCAGCAGTGAGACCCCCGGACCCCGCTACGAGCAGTACTTC. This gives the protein CASSETPGPRYEQYF.

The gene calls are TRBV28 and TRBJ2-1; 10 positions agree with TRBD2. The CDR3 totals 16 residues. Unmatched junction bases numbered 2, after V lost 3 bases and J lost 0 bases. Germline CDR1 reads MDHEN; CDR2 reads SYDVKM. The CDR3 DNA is TGTGCCAGCAGTTTCCTAGCGGGAGTCTCCTACAATGAGCAGTTCTTC. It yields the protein CASSFLAGVSYNEQFF.

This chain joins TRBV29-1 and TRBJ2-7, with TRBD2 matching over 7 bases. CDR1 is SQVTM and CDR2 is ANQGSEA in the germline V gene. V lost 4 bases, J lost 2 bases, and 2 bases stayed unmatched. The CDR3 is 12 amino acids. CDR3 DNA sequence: TGCAGCGTTGGTACTAGCGCCTACGAGCAGTACTTC. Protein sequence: CSVGTSAYEQYF.

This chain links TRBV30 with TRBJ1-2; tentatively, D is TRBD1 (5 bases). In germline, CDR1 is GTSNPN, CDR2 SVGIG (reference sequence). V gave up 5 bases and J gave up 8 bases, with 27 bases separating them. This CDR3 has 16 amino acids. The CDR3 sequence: CAWAAAGTADYRGYTF. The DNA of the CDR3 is TGTGCCTGGGCTGCCGCCGGGACCGCCGACTACAGAGGCTACACCTTC.

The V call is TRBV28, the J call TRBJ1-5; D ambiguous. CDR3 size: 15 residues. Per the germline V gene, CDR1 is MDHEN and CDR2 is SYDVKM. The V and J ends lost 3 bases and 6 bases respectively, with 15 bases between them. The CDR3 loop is CASSFRSAPVQPQHF. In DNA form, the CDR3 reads TGTGCCAGCAGTTTTAGGAGTGCCCCGGTTCAGCCCCAGCATTTT.

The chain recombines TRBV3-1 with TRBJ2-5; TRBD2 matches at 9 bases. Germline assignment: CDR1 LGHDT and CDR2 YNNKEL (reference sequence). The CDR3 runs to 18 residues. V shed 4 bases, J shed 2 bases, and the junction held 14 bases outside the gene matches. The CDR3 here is CASSPHRIKREVQETQYF. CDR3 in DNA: TGTGCCAGCAGCCCCCACAGGATAAAGCGGGAGGTACAAGAGACCCAGTACTTC.

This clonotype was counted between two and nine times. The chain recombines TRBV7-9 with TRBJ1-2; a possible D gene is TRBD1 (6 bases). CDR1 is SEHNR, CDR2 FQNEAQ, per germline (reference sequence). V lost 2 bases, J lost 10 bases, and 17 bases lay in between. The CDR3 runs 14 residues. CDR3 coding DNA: TGTGCCAGCAGCTTATCGGCAGGGGATGAGGACTACACCTTC. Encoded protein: CASSLSAGDEDYTF.

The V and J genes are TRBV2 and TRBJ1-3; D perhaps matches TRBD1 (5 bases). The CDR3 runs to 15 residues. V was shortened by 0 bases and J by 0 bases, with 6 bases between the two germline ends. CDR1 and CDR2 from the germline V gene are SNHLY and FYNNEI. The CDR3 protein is CASSEAGRSGNTIYF. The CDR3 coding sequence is TGTGCCAGCAGTGAAGCGGGGCGCTCTGGAAACACCATATATTTT.

CDR3 loop: CSVDLYTF. DNA of the CDR3: TGCAGCGTTGATCTCTACACCTTC. This chain links TRBV29-1 with TRBJ1-2, with no clear D. The CDR3 sequence is 8 residues long. Trimming removed 3 bases at V and 10 bases at J, with 3 bases between. CDR1 is SQVTM and CDR2 is ANQGSEA in the germline V gene.

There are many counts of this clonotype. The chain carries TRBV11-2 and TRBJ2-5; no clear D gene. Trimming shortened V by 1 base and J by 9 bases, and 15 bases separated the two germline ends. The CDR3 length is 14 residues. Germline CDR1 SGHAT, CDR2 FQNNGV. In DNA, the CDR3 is TGTGCCAGCAGCTTAGTCTCAGGACGTCGTTCCCAGTACTTC. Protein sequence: CASSLVSGRRSQYF.

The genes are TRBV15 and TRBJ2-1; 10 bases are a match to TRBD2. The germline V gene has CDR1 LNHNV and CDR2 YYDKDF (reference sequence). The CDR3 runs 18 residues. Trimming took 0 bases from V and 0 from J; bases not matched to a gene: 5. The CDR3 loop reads CATSRDTSGISSYNEQFF. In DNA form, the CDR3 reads TGTGCCACCAGCAGAGATACTAGCGGGATAAGCTCCTACAATGAGCAGTTCTTC.